Listed below are T cell receptor beta chains from one sample, sequenced in a study of graft-versus-host responses after intestinal transplantation. Sequencing used immunoSEQ multiplex PCR; TCRdb keeps in-frame clones, though not all of them. Counted here are about 15,000 clones, around three fifths occurring once; the ten biggest clones make up about 13%. This sample comprised ileum tissue, obtained 524 days after transplant. These receptors all come from a human patient who received an intestinal transplant, so some T cells may come from the graft donor. CDR3s include the opening cysteine and the closing phenylalanine or tryptophan. D genes are given only for firm matches. Size is stated for part of the rows, as once, few or many counts, or as a class when the clone is expanded.

d_gene: -
j_gene: TRBJ2-1
v_gene: TRBV6-5
abundance: few
CDR3aa: CASSHQQGPNEQFF
CDR3nt: TGTGCCAGCAGCCATCAACAGGGACCCAATGAGCAGTTCTTC

d_gene: TRBD2
j_gene: TRBJ2-5
v_gene: TRBV5-4
abundance: -
CDR3aa: CASSRRGELETQYF
CDR3nt: TGTGCCAGCAGCCGTCGGGGGGAGTTAGAGACCCAGTACTTC

d_gene: -
j_gene: TRBJ1-1
v_gene: TRBV7-2
abundance: -
CDR3aa: CASSSGGVVLHTEAFF
CDR3nt: TGTGCCAGCAGCTCAGGAGGGGTGGTCCTCCACACTGAAGCTTTCTTT

d_gene: TRBD1
j_gene: TRBJ2-7
v_gene: TRBV27
abundance: -
CDR3aa: CASSRTGVAYEQYF
CDR3nt: TGTGCCAGCAGTCGGACAGGGGTAGCCTACGAGCAGTACTTC

d_gene: -
j_gene: TRBJ2-7
v_gene: TRBV6-5
abundance: -
CDR3aa: CASSYEGTSAYEQYF
CDR3nt: TGTGCCAGCAGTTACGAGGGGACATCCGCCTACGAGCAGTACTTC

d_gene: -
j_gene: TRBJ2-7
v_gene: TRBV6-5
abundance: once
CDR3aa: CASSSPGQSYEQYF
CDR3nt: TGTGCCAGCAGTTCTCCGGGACAATCCTACGAGCAGTACTTC

d_gene: TRBD2
j_gene: TRBJ2-1
v_gene: TRBV19
abundance: -
CDR3aa: CASSIGLAGPNEQFF
CDR3nt: TGTGCCAGTAGTATTGGACTAGCGGGGCCCAATGAGCAGTTCTTC

d_gene: -
j_gene: TRBJ2-7
v_gene: TRBV6-6
abundance: few
CDR3aa: CASSYSGAYEQYF
CDR3nt: TGTGCCAGCAGTTACTCTGGAGCCTACGAGCAGTACTTC

d_gene: TRBD2
j_gene: TRBJ2-3
v_gene: TRBV7-2
abundance: -
CDR3aa: CASSTWKRGSSTDTQYF
CDR3nt: TGTGCCAGCAGCACCTGGAAGCGGGGCTCTAGCACAGATACGCAGTATTTT

d_gene: -
j_gene: TRBJ1-2
v_gene: TRBV30
abundance: few
CDR3aa: CAWSVVQGSDGYTF
CDR3nt: TGTGCCTGGAGTGTAGTACAGGGTTCGGATGGCTACACCTTC